Listed below are T cell receptor beta chains from one sample, sequenced in a study of CD4+ T cells in melanoma. Libraries were prepared by immunoSEQ multiplex PCR; TCRdb keeps only in-frame clonotypes and omits some of them. There are nearly 50,000 clones in the sample; 85% to 90% occur only once, and about 11% lies in the top ten. The sequenced sample consisted of peripheral blood. The source of these receptors is a human donor with melanoma. Both conserved end residues are part of each CDR3. The order of the fields is J gene, V gene, D gene, CDR3 length, clone size, CDR3 protein. The D gene is left open where the match is weak. Some rows have no size entry. The others give once, few or many, or a class for an expanded clone.

>TRBJ1-5|TRBV27|TRBD1|15|-
CASRTGPYSNQPQHF
>TRBJ1-2|TRBV7-9|-|15|few
CASSYLTGTNYGYTF
>TRBJ1-2|TRBV6-1|-|15|-
CASRQGTLGVYGYTF
>TRBJ2-3|TRBV27|-|15|-
CASSPRSGDTDTQYF
>TRBJ2-1|TRBV7-9|TRBD2|17|-
CASSEVIGAGGNNEQFF
>TRBJ2-3|TRBV11-2|TRBD2|15|-
CASSHSGGSTDTQYF
>TRBJ2-1|TRBV7-3|TRBD2|15|-
CASSSSGGAFNEQFF
>TRBJ2-7|TRBV21-1|-|14|-
CASSKRQTVVAQYF
>TRBJ2-7|TRBV9|-|17|-
CASSVAPAPTTTYEQYF
>TRBJ2-1|TRBV4-1|TRBD2|15|once
CASSRLADSYNEQFF
>TRBJ1-2|TRBV7-8|-|14|-
CASSLVSPNYGYTF
>TRBJ2-2|TRBV7-8|-|13|-
CASSSIPGGELFF
>TRBJ2-1|TRBV5-5|-|14|-
CASNRAQSYNEQFF
>TRBJ2-1|TRBV6-5|-|11|-
CASSSSGEQFF
>TRBJ2-5|TRBV5-8|-|13|-
CASSLGWSETQYF
>TRBJ1-2|TRBV6-1|-|14|-
CASSEEGYPYGYTF
>TRBJ2-7|TRBV5-4|TRBD2|14|-
CASSRGGPAYEQYF
>TRBJ1-5|TRBV7-2|-|14|-
CASSLGGDSQPQHF
>TRBJ1-2|TRBV7-2|-|13|few
CASSLALRDGYTF
>TRBJ2-1|TRBV7-3|TRBD2|14|once
CASSVLAGNNEQFF
>TRBJ1-2|TRBV15|-|15|-
CATSRVTAGGYGYTF
>TRBJ2-1|TRBV7-9|-|16|-
CASSLGHRERSNEQFF
>TRBJ1-2|TRBV19|TRBD1|16|-
CASRVNRGRPDYGYTF
>TRBJ1-3|TRBV4-2|-|17|-
CASSQVGGIGSGNTIYF
>TRBJ2-2|TRBV11-3|TRBD1|12|-
CASRTGAGELFF
>TRBJ1-3|TRBV2|-|15|-
CASSEEIYSGNTIYF